A single T cell receptor (beta chain) is shown here with its context. This specimen belongs to a study of T-cell memory formation after mild COVID-19. Via MiXCR, TCRdb re-called the 5' RACE reads, giving one row per CDR3 protein. Counted here are about 560,000 distinct CDR3 sequences, about a fifth occurring once; the ten biggest clones make up under 8.5%. V was cut by 0 bases and J by 3 bases, with 9 bases left in between. CDR3 size: 14 residues. In germline, CDR1 is SGHRS, CDR2 YFSETQ. The V call is TRBV5-1, the J call TRBJ2-5; D may be TRBD1 (6 bases). This TCR derives from an adult woman who had mild COVID-19 (a few samples of this study predate the infection). Cell type and time point are not known. The material sequenced was PBMCs or a T cell subset sorted from them (not recorded which). The CDR3 region is CASSLEAGEETQYF. DNA for the CDR3: TGCGCCAGCAGCTTGGAGGCAGGGGAAGAGACCCAGTACTTC.